Detailed here is one TCR beta chain. Vbeta (60) and Jbeta (13) primers were used in the PCR. Sequenced by immunoSEQ multiplex PCR; TCRdb stores in-frame clones only, minus some. Of over 150,000 clones in the sample, approximately 80% were seen once. This record comes from a study of cytomegalovirus exposure and HLA in healthy donors. Study at large: Most donors, about 77% of over 300 genotyped, fell in the Caucasian-associated ancestry cluster.

CDR1 and CDR2 (germline): SGHRS, YFSETQ. Trimming removed 4 bases at V and 1 base at J, with 13 bases between. The CDR3 runs 15 residues. The source is a man between 18 and 29 years old in good health and CMV-seropositive. The material sequenced was PBMCs. V usage is TRBV5-1 and J usage is TRBJ2-3, with D hard to call. CDR3 protein: CASSQDGARTDTQYF. CDR3 sequence (DNA): TGCGCCAGCAGCCAAGACGGAGCCCGCACAGATACGCAGTATTTT.